A selection of T cell receptor beta chains follows, all from one sample in a study of cytomegalovirus exposure and HLA in healthy donors. The data were produced by immunoSEQ multiplex PCR, yet TCRdb's version contains in-frame clones alone and is incomplete. Seen here are about 35,000 clones, 75% to 85% observed once, and the top ten hold 5.5% to 7%. The specimen was PBMCs. The origin of the receptors is a male donor in good health and CMV-seronegative. The conserved cysteine and the conserved F or W are not part of the CDR3 here. Fields, in order: J gene, V gene, clone size, CDR3 protein. The size entry is marked missing in some rows and otherwise reads once, few, many or a size class.

TRBJ2-7 | TRBV7-2 | . | ASSLGRDRAYEQY
TRBJ1-1 | TRBV28 | . | ASRAGGNTEAF
TRBJ1-2 | TRBV25-1 | . | ASSEWTVYYGYT
TRBJ2-1 | TRBV5-1 | . | ASSLDRAAPSYNEQF
TRBJ2-2 | TRBV5-4 | . | ASSLIGLAGENTGELF
TRBJ2-4 | TRBV27 | . | ASSSAWGEFVNIQY
TRBJ2-2 | TRBV28 | . | ASRRPTGSAGELF
TRBJ1-1 | TRBV5-8 | once | ASPGVTEAF
TRBJ1-1 | TRBV12-5 | few | ASGLVLGTGMNTEAF
TRBJ1-2 | TRBV4-1 | . | ASSQDLSWNYGYT
TRBJ1-1 | TRBV6-1 | once | ASSEHRNTEAF
TRBJ2-5 | TRBV5-4 | . | ASSLAGGRASSETQY
TRBJ2-3 | TRBV30 | . | AWSDQLGAPGTDTQY
TRBJ1-2 | TRBV23-1 | . | ASTPEAARDYGYT
TRBJ1-2 | TRBV5-6 | . | ASSRLQGERGGYT
TRBJ2-7 | TRBV28 | . | ASSLGGQSSYEQY
TRBJ2-1 | TRBV7-9 | . | ASSLGQGAGYNEQF
TRBJ1-1 | TRBV6-6 | . | ASRPGPGGPDTEAF
TRBJ2-3 | TRBV6-1 | . | ASSEAGTPPEGDTQY
TRBJ1-2 | TRBV2 | few | ASSVIGGYGYT
TRBJ1-5 | TRBV7-9 | . | ASSNRSNQPQH
TRBJ2-1 | TRBV29-1 | . | GSDSNNEQF
TRBJ1-2 | TRBV2 | . | ASSEARGHGYT
TRBJ2-1 | TRBV5-1 | . | ASSAGLAGAYEQF
TRBJ2-5 | TRBV6-5 | once | ASSLGRRQY
TRBJ2-7 | TRBV27 | . | ASSRVPTGLYNEQY
TRBJ2-1 | TRBV7-2 | . | ASSLRTSGTISLYNEQF
TRBJ2-7 | TRBV13 | . | ASSLGLAHSPYEQY
TRBJ2-5 | TRBV5-1 | few | ASSWTEETQY
TRBJ2-5 | TRBV7-2 | . | ASSSRTGETQY
TRBJ2-1 | TRBV11-3 | . | ASSLFGGPSAEQF
TRBJ2-5 | TRBV9 | . | ASGLQQGLEETQY
TRBJ1-1 | TRBV28 | . | ATIRGGMNTEAF
TRBJ2-3 | TRBV30 | few | AWKKDLSTDTQY
TRBJ1-1 | TRBV2 | . | ASRRGAAEAF
TRBJ1-1 | TRBV7-3 | . | ASSFGGGAAEAF
TRBJ2-3 | TRBV6-1 | . | ASSVAEGQMITDTQY
TRBJ2-7 | TRBV5-1 | . | ASSVIQGQHEQY
TRBJ2-2 | TRBV5-4 | few | ASKTSVNTGELF
TRBJ1-2 | TRBV6-5 | . | ASSSADRVYYGYT
TRBJ1-5 | TRBV6-5 | . | ASSARGGSNQPQH